The 26 T cell receptor beta chains below were found in one sample sequenced in a study of T-cell memory formation after mild COVID-19. TCRdb itself ran the 5' RACE reads through MiXCR, one entry per CDR3 protein. Of around 200,000 distinct CDR3 sequences listed, 25% to 35% are singletons. What was sequenced was PBMCs or a T cell subset sorted from them (not recorded which). These receptors all stem from an adult woman who had mild COVID-19 (a few samples of this study predate the infection). Cell type and time point are not known.

This clonotype was detected ten times or more. V usage is TRBV7-6 and J usage is TRBJ2-5; D gene uncertain. The CDR3 extends over 14 amino acids. The V and J ends lost 5 bases and 6 bases respectively, with 16 bases between them. Germline CDR1 is SGHVS and CDR2 is FNYEAQ. CDR3 sequence: CASSPMAQEKTQYF. The CDR3 region has the DNA TGTGCCAGCAGCCCCATGGCCCAGGAAAAGACCCAGTACTTC.

This sequence joins TRBV11-3 and TRBJ2-2; D gene ambiguous. This CDR3 comprises 14 residues. Trimming shortened V by 3 bases and J by 4 bases, and 9 bases separated the two germline ends. Germline V lookup: CDR1 SGHNT, CDR2 YENEEA. The CDR3: CASSFKGPTGELFF. The CDR3 DNA is TGTGCCAGCAGCTTTAAAGGACCCACCGGGGAGCTGTTTTTT. Full variable domain (outside the CDR3, taken from reference TRBV11-3 and TRBJ2-2): EAGVVQSPRYKIIEKKQPVAFWCNPISGHNTLYWYLQNLGQGPELLIRYENEEAVDDSQLPKDRFSAERLKGVDSTLKIQPAELGDSAVYLCASSFKGPTGELFFGEGSRLTVL.

The sample holds a few counts of this clonotype. J is TRBJ2-7 and V is TRBV13; D is possibly TRBD2 (5 bases). The V end was cut by 4 bases, the J end by 7 bases, with 17 bases between. Germline V gene sequence: CDR1 PRHDT, CDR2 FYEKMQ (reference sequence). The CDR3 is 14 residues long. The CDR3 loop reads CASSSQEATEEQYF. CDR3 sequence (DNA): TGTGCCAGCAGCTCCCAGGAGGCGACGGAGGAGCAGTACTTC. The complete variable domain, with remaining parts taken from reference TRBV13 and TRBJ2-7, reads AAGVIQSPRHLIKEKRETATLKCYPIPRHDTVYWYQQGPGQDPQFLISFYEKMQSDKGSIPDRFSAQQFSDYHSELNMSSLELGDSALYFCASSSQEATEEQYFGPGTRLTVT.

The rearrangement uses TRBV4-3 and TRBJ2-5; TRBD1 agrees at 9 bases. In germline, CDR1 is LGHNA, CDR2 YSLEER. V lost 3 bases, J lost 1 base, and 6 bases stayed unmatched. The CDR3 has 16 residues. This CDR3 is CASSQDYRGLQETQYF. The CDR3 nucleotides read TGCGCCAGCAGCCAGGATTACAGGGGGCTCCAAGAGACCCAGTACTTC.

The V gene is TRBV9, the J gene TRBJ1-5; 7 nucleotides agree with TRBD1. Germline assignment: CDR1 SGDLS and CDR2 YYNGEE. The CDR3 is 15 amino acids. V was clipped by 4 bases and J by 1 base; unmatched bases: 5. CDR3 sequence: CASSPQGGSNQPQHF. In nucleotides, the CDR3 is TGTGCCAGCAGCCCGCAGGGGGGGAGCAATCAGCCCCAGCATTTT.

The table lists this clonotype with many counts. The CDR3 DNA is TGTGCCAGCAGCAGGACAGACAATGAGCAGTTCTTC. It yields the protein CASSRTDNEQFF. The chain employs TRBV25-1 and TRBJ2-1; possible D gene TRBD1, 6 bases. From germline, CDR1 is MGHDK and CDR2 SYGVNS. Trimming stripped 6 bases from V and 5 bases from J, with 8 bases between. The CDR3 has 12 residues.

To note about this clonotype: Relative to the germline gene, one junction end is altered; a read error may explain this. This chain links TRBV11-2 with TRBJ2-1; D is possibly TRBD2 (6 bases). Germline lookup yields CDR1 SGHAT and CDR2 FQNNGV. The CDR3 covers 15 residues. The CDR3 nucleotides are TGTGCCAGCAGCCTCGGGACTTTCTCCTTCAATGAGCAGTTCTTC. Amino acid sequence: CASSLGTFSFNEQFF.

This clonotype was detected a few times. J is TRBJ2-7 and V is TRBV5-1; the D call may be TRBD1 or TRBD2 (5 bases each). V lost 0 bases and J lost 2, with 12 bases in between. Germline V gene lookup returns CDR1 SGHRS and CDR2 YFSETQ. The CDR3 has 15 amino acids. CDR3: CASSLAGTEAYEQYF. The CDR3 bases are TGCGCCAGCAGCTTGGCCGGGACGGAGGCCTACGAGCAGTACTTC.

Here the CDR3 DNA reads TGTGCCAGCAGCCAAGAATGGTCCGGGAGGGTCACAGATACGCAGTATTTT. Its translation: CASSQEWSGRVTDTQYF. V and J are TRBV14 and TRBJ2-3; 8 positions match TRBD2. This CDR3 spans 17 amino acids. Germline V gene lookup returns CDR1 SGHDN and CDR2 FVKESK. V shed 0 bases and J 2 bases; nucleotides not matched to a gene: 7.

This clonotype was detected only a few times. This chain joins TRBV15 and TRBJ2-1, with 7 bases identical to TRBD1. Germline CDR1 and CDR2: LNHNV and YYDKDF (reference sequence). V lost 6 bases, J lost 5 bases, and 7 bases stayed unmatched. The CDR3 totals 14 residues. The CDR3, as DNA: TGTGCCACCAGTCTAGGGGGCGCAAACAATGAGCAGTTCTTC. This translates into CATSLGGANNEQFF.

This clonotype has only one observation. The V and J genes are TRBV5-1 and TRBJ1-1; D might be TRBD1 (6 bases). CDR3 size: 15 residues. Trimming removed 0 bases from V and 1 base from J, with 10 bases in between. Germline CDR1 reads SGHRS; CDR2 reads YFSETQ. The CDR3 region is CASSLVIQGNTEAFF. Written as DNA, the CDR3 is TGCGCCAGCAGCTTGGTTATACAGGGGAACACTGAAGCTTTCTTT.

CDR3 nucleotides: TGCAGCGCTAGACAGTCTTTCAGTAGGAACACTGAAGCTTTCTTT. Residues: CSARQSFSRNTEAFF. The gene calls are TRBV29-1 and TRBJ1-1; possible D gene TRBD1, 5 bases. Trimming shortened V by 7 bases and J by 1 base, and 19 bases separated the two germline ends. Germline lookup yields CDR1 SQVTM and CDR2 ANQGSEA. This CDR3 spans 15 amino acids.

The chain uses TRBV11-2 and TRBJ1-2; TRBD1 might be the D (5 bases). CDR1 SGHAT and CDR2 FQNNGV come from the germline V gene. The CDR3 runs to 16 residues. V was clipped by 6 bases and J by 5 bases, with 22 bases between them. The CDR3 here is CASSLGLRGFKYGYTF. The CDR3 bases are TGTGCCAGCAGTCTAGGGTTGAGGGGCTTTAAGTATGGCTACACCTTC.

This clonotype was seen only once. The V and J genes are TRBV19 and TRBJ2-7, with a weak D call TRBD2 (5 bases). Germline-derived CDR1 and CDR2 are LNHDA and SQIVND (reference sequence). V lost 1 base, J lost 0 bases, and 7 bases lay in between. The CDR3 contains 14 residues. The CDR3 DNA sequence: TGTGCCAGTAGTATAGCGGGAAGCTCCTACGAGCAGTACTTC. Translated, it gives CASSIAGSSYEQYF.

The chain has TRBV6-6 and TRBJ2-1; D gene uncertain. In germline, CDR1 is MNHNY, CDR2 SVGAGI (reference sequence). V gave up 0 bases and J gave up 13 bases, with 7 bases separating them. The CDR3 runs to 11 residues. For the CDR3, the DNA is TGTGCCAGCAGTTACTCTCAGGTACAGTTCTTC. Its protein product is CASSYSQVQFF.

The V and J genes are TRBV5-1 and TRBJ2-3; 8 positions agree with TRBD2. Per germline, CDR1 SGHRS and CDR2 YFSETQ. V shed 0 bases, J shed 2 bases, and the junction held 8 bases outside the gene matches. The CDR3 has 17 residues. The chain's CDR3 is CASSLAPAGEYTDTQYF. The DNA for the CDR3 is TGCGCCAGCAGCTTGGCCCCAGCGGGGGAGTACACAGATACGCAGTATTTT.

The chain has TRBV6-2 or TRBV6-3 and TRBJ2-3; 9 nucleotides align to TRBD2. With V trimmed by 2 bases and J by 6 bases, 15 bases remained unmatched. Germline CDR1 reads MNHEY; CDR2 reads SVGEGT. The CDR3 has 18 residues. The DNA of the CDR3 is TGTGCCAGCAGTTACCCCCGTCTGGCGGGAGGGCCAACCGATACGCAGTATTTT. It is translated as CASSYPRLAGGPTDTQYF.

The rearrangement links TRBV12-3 or TRBV12-4 to TRBJ2-3; D is ambiguous. The ends were cut back, 10 bases at V and 7 bases at J, with 18 bases in the middle. This CDR3 is built from 13 residues. CDR3 protein: CATMALALNTQYF. In DNA, the CDR3 is TGTGCCACCATGGCCCTCGCCCTCAATACGCAGTATTTT.

This clonotype was observed a handful of times. The V and J genes are TRBV9 and TRBJ1-1, with D unclear. With 4 bases removed from V and 3 bases from J, the gap between germline ends came to 10 bases. The CDR3 totals 13 residues. Germline CDR1 reads SGDLS; CDR2 reads YYNGEE. Here the CDR3 DNA reads TGTGCCAGCAGCTTGAGGGCGCACACTGAAGCTTTCTTT. It is translated as CASSLRAHTEAFF.

The chain links TRBV2 to TRBJ1-5, with D hard to call. Germline CDR1 reads SNHLY; CDR2 reads FYNNEI. V lost 7 bases, J lost 0 bases, and 13 bases lay in between. There are 15 residues in the CDR3. CDR3 nucleotides: TGTGCCAGCAACCAGGACGGGAATAGCAATCAGCCCCAGCATTTT. Its translation is CASNQDGNSNQPQHF.

The V call is TRBV6-1, the J call TRBJ1-1, with D perhaps TRBD1 (6 bases). The V end was cut by 7 bases, the J end by 5 bases, with 26 bases between. Per germline, CDR1 MNHNS and CDR2 SASEGT. This CDR3 is built from 17 residues. The CDR3 region is CASNRRGGFRTGTEAFF. For the CDR3, the DNA is TGTGCCAGCAACCGCCGGGGGGGCTTTAGGACGGGGACTGAAGCTTTCTTT.

The V call is TRBV7-9, the J call TRBJ2-5; D is unresolved. The CDR3 loop spans 15 amino acids. The germline CDR1 and CDR2 sequences are SEHNR and FQNEAQ (reference sequence). Between the trimmed V and J ends, which lost 4 bases and 0 bases, there was a span of 12 bases. CDR3: CASSSWTVYQETQYF. The CDR3 region has the DNA TGTGCCAGCAGCTCTTGGACGGTGTACCAAGAGACCCAGTACTTC.

This clonotype was recorded a few times. V gene TRBV29-1 combines with J gene TRBJ2-7; 8 bases are a match to TRBD1. Germline V gene sequence: CDR1 SQVTM, CDR2 ANQGSEA. The CDR3 has 16 amino acids. J lost 0 bases, V lost 6 bases, and 13 bases had no gene match. CDR3 sequence reads: CSVARGIGTGSYEQYF. Here the CDR3 DNA reads TGCAGCGTAGCCAGAGGGATAGGGACAGGCTCCTACGAGCAGTACTTC.

This clonotype was counted a few times. The chain employs TRBV2 and TRBJ2-2; D is ambiguous. V was cut by 3 bases and J by 6 bases, with 8 bases left in between. CDR1 SNHLY and CDR2 FYNNEI come from the germline V gene. The CDR3 sequence is 13 residues long. The CDR3 nucleotides read TGTGCCAGCAGTGATAAAGGGTCCGGGGAGCTGTTTTTT. Translating gives CASSDKGSGELFF. The variable domain in full, completed from reference TRBV2 and TRBJ2-2, reads EPEVTQTPSHQVTQMGQEVILRCVPISNHLYFYWYRQILGQKVEFLVSFYNNEISEKSEIFDDQFSVERPDGSNFTLKIRSTKLEDSAMYFCASSDKGSGELFFGEGSRLTVL.

This chain links TRBV7-2 with TRBJ2-7; D perhaps matches TRBD1 (6 bases). Looked up from germline, CDR1 is SGHTA and CDR2 is FQGNSA. Between the trimmed V and J ends, which lost 4 bases and 3 bases, there was a span of 10 bases. The CDR3 runs 13 residues. The CDR3 sequence: CASSSRTVYEQYF. In DNA, the CDR3 is TGTGCCAGCAGCTCCCGGACAGTCTACGAGCAGTACTTC.

This rearrangement joins TRBV20-1 to TRBJ2-7; possible D gene TRBD2, 6 bases. This CDR3 is 15 amino acids long. The germline CDR1 and CDR2 sequences are DFQATT and SNEGSKA (reference sequence). Trimming removed 1 base at V and 3 bases at J, with 16 bases between. CDR3 protein: CSARGGEADIYEQYF. CDR3 nucleotide sequence: TGCAGTGCTAGAGGGGGGGAAGCAGATATCTACGAGCAGTACTTC.